The 21 T cell receptor beta chains listed next were all sequenced from one sample in a study of CD39 and CD103 CD8 tumor-infiltrating T cells. Here immunoSEQ multiplex PCR was the method, and the copy in TCRdb shows in-frame clones only, minus some. This repertoire shows approximately 17,000 clones, 75% to 95% found once; its top ten account for about 4.5%. What was sequenced was CD8+ T cells sorted from blood. Noted subset: total memory CD8 T cells (CD45RA-CCR7+/-) from blood or uninvolved lymph node. The origin of the receptors is a human donor with head and neck squamous cell carcinoma.

The chain couples TRBV11-2 to TRBJ1-5; D not resolved. The germline V gene encodes CDR1 SGHAT and CDR2 FQNNGV. This CDR3 region has 17 residues. The V end lost 0 bases, the J end lost 6 bases, and 18 bases lay between the germline ends. The CDR3 spells CASSLDSSPVGGQPQHF. The CDR3, as DNA: TGTGCCAGCAGCTTAGATAGTTCTCCGGTCGGAGGTCAGCCCCAGCATTTT.

The chain couples TRBV27 to TRBJ1-6; D remains unclear. V dropped 6 bases and J dropped 7 bases, with 16 bases sitting between them. The length of the CDR3 is 15 residues. Germline CDR1 reads MNHEY; CDR2 reads SMNVEV (reference sequence). The CDR3: CASRPEVYGNSPLHF. The CDR3 nucleotides read TGTGCCAGCAGGCCAGAGGTGTATGGAAATTCACCCCTCCACTTT.

The chain employs TRBV20-1 and TRBJ2-5; the D is unclear. Germline CDR1 is DFQATT and CDR2 is SNEGSKA (reference sequence). The CDR3 covers 11 residues. With 0 bases removed from V and 4 bases from J, the gap between germline ends came to 3 bases. The CDR3 spells CSAREGETQYF. In nucleotides, the CDR3 is TGCAGTGCTAGAGAGGGAGAGACCCAGTACTTC.

This chain uses TRBV5-1 with TRBJ2-7, with D possibly being TRBD1 or TRBD2 (5 bases each). Trimming took 4 bases from V and 3 from J, leaving 20 bases between them. Germline V gene data show CDR1 as SGHRS and CDR2 as YFSETQ. The CDR3 spans 16 residues. The CDR3 sequence is CASSLGLGPRLYEQYF. The CDR3, as DNA: TGCGCCAGCAGCCTTGGTCTGGGACCCCGGCTCTACGAGCAGTACTTC.

The V gene is TRBV5-1, the J gene TRBJ2-3; TRBD2 matches at 13 bases. CDR3 length: 18 residues. After removal of 0 bases from V and 1 base from J, the junction contained 5 bases not matched to a gene. Looked up from germline, CDR1 is SGHRS and CDR2 is YFSETQ. The CDR3 DNA reads as TGCGCCAGCAGCTTGGGACTAGCGGGGGGACTTGGCACAGATACGCAGTATTTT. This encodes CASSLGLAGGLGTDTQYF. The full variable domain, with the rest looked up from reference TRBV5-1 and TRBJ2-3, is KAGVTQTPRYLIKTRGQQVTLSCSPISGHRSVSWYQQTPGQGLQFLFEYFSETQRNKGNFPGRFSGRQFSNSRSEMNVSTLELGDSALYLCASSLGLAGGLGTDTQYFGPGTRLTVL.

The chain joins TRBV27 to TRBJ2-3, with D possibly being TRBD1 (5 bases). Looked up from germline, CDR1 is MNHEY and CDR2 is SMNVEV (reference sequence). The CDR3 covers 15 residues. Trimming took off 3 bases at V and 1 base at J, with 11 bases between the two ends. The chain's CDR3 is CASSFTGGGTDTQYF. The CDR3 DNA is TGTGCCAGCAGTTTTACAGGTGGGGGCACAGATACGCAGTATTTT.

The chain has TRBV7-9 and TRBJ1-2; D unclear. The V end was cut by 0 bases, the J end by 1 base, with 6 bases between. The CDR3 runs to 14 residues. Germline CDR1 reads SEHNR; CDR2 reads FQNEAQ (reference sequence). The CDR3 DNA follows: TGTGCCAGCAGCTTAGCGCAGCTTAACTATGGCTACACCTTC. It yields the protein CASSLAQLNYGYTF.

The CDR3: CASTGFGAYNEQFF. The CDR3 DNA reads TGTGCCAGCACCGGTTTCGGGGCCTACAATGAGCAGTTCTTC. The chain links TRBV2 to TRBJ2-1; D possibly corresponds to TRBD2 (5 bases). Germline loops: CDR1 SNHLY, CDR2 FYNNEI. V lost 7 bases to trimming and J lost 2 bases, with 12 bases between them. There are 14 residues in the CDR3.

The chain couples TRBV19 to TRBJ2-1; 14 bases are a match to TRBD2. The CDR3 runs to 17 residues. The germline V gene has CDR1 LNHDA and CDR2 SQIVND (reference sequence). Trimming cost V 2 bases and J 7 bases; bases outside gene matches: 7. Here the CDR3 reads CASSISGLAGVLNEQFF. In nucleotides, the CDR3 is TGTGCCAGTAGTATATCGGGACTAGCGGGGGTACTGAATGAGCAGTTCTTC. Based on the CDR3 plus reference TRBV19 and TRBJ2-1, the full variable domain is DGGITQSPKYLFRKEGQNVTLSCEQNLNHDAMYWYRQDPGQGLRLIYYSQIVNDFQKGDIAEGYSVSREKKESFPLTVTSAQKNPTAFYLCASSISGLAGVLNEQFFGPGTRLTVL.

The chain recombines TRBV4-1 with TRBJ2-2; 9 bases line up with TRBD1. Germline loops: CDR1 MGHRA, CDR2 YSYEKL. The CDR3 spans 19 residues. V shed 3 bases and J 1 base; nucleotides not matched to a gene: 12. CDR3 amino acids: CASSQQRPGQGLNTGELFF. The DNA of the CDR3 is TGCGCCAGCAGCCAGCAAAGACCGGGACAGGGTTTGAACACCGGGGAGCTGTTTTTT.

This chain uses TRBV11-2 with TRBJ2-1; 7 nucleotides align to TRBD1. The V gene end was trimmed by 5 bases and the J gene end by 7 bases; junction bases not matched to a gene: 14. This CDR3 spans 16 amino acids. Germline V CDR1 and CDR2: SGHAT, FQNNGV. CDR3 coding DNA: TGTGCCAGCAGCCGACAGGGCACCAACCGGCGGAATGAGCAGTTCTTC. Translation gives CASSRQGTNRRNEQFF. Variable domain in full (rest from reference TRBV11-2 and TRBJ2-1): EAGVAQSPRYKIIEKRQSVAFWCNPISGHATLYWYQQILGQGPKLLIQFQNNGVVDDSQLPKDRFSAERLKGVDSTLKIQPAKLEDSAVYLCASSRQGTNRRNEQFFGPGTRLTVL.

V gene TRBV4-1 combines with J gene TRBJ1-2; D is unclear. The CDR3 consists of 16 residues. In germline, CDR1 is MGHRA, CDR2 YSYEKL. V lost 1 base and J 6 bases, leaving 18 bases between the germline ends. The CDR3 coding sequence is TGCGCCAGCAGCCAAGGGAGAGGCGGGCGCGGGGATGGCTACACCTTC. It codes for CASSQGRGGRGDGYTF.

The chain couples TRBV19 to TRBJ1-1; maybe TRBD1 (6 bases). There are 14 residues in the CDR3. The germline V gene encodes CDR1 LNHDA and CDR2 SQIVND (reference sequence). The V end was cut by 3 bases, the J end by 1 base, with 9 bases between. The CDR3 DNA reads TGTGCCAGTAGTATTCTGACAGGGAACACTGAAGCTTTCTTT. Its protein is CASSILTGNTEAFF.

The V call is TRBV4-1, the J call TRBJ1-4; 7 bases line up with TRBD1. The CDR3 has 19 amino acids. CDR1 is MGHRA and CDR2 is YSYEKL in the germline V gene. The trim removed 3 bases at V and 8 bases at J, leaving 21 bases unmatched. CDR3 bases: TGCGCCAGCAGCCAGGCCACCTCTATCTGGGGAAGGGACAGCGAAAAACTGTTTTTT. Its translation: CASSQATSIWGRDSEKLFF.

The chain combines TRBV6-1 with TRBJ1-2; D is undetermined. V was trimmed by 6 bases and J by 4 bases, leaving 12 bases between them. This CDR3 region has 13 residues. In germline, CDR1 is MNHNS, CDR2 SASEGT. CDR3 bases: TGTGCCAGCAGAGCCGTGGTAGTCTATGGCTACACCTTC. The encoded protein is CASRAVVVYGYTF.

The chain has TRBV19 and TRBJ1-1; 10 positions agree with TRBD1. Germline V gene lookup returns CDR1 LNHDA and CDR2 SQIVND (reference sequence). The CDR3 contains 15 residues. V shed 1 base, J shed 4 bases, and the junction held 3 bases outside the gene matches. CDR3 loop: CASSIATGGFTEAFF. The CDR3 DNA follows: TGTGCCAGTAGTATAGCGACAGGGGGCTTCACTGAAGCTTTCTTT.

The chain employs TRBV27 and TRBJ2-1; 8 bases match TRBD1. The V gene's germline CDR1 is MNHEY and CDR2 SMNVEV (reference sequence). V lost 2 bases and J lost 9; bases outside the gene matches: 3. The CDR3 runs 13 residues. The CDR3, as DNA: TGTGCCAGCAGTTTAGGCACAGGGGGTGAGCAGTTCTTC. This gives the protein CASSLGTGGEQFF.

The V gene is TRBV21-1, the J gene TRBJ2-7. TRBV21-1 is designated a pseudogene. The CDR3 is 20 amino acids. CDR3 region: CASSKETRGLSGVLTYEQYF. The CDR3 nucleotides read TGTGCCAGCAGCAAAGAGACCCGGGGGCTCTCAGGGGTCCTCACCTACGAGCAGTACTTC.

The chain couples TRBV27 to TRBJ1-1; possible D gene TRBD1, 6 bases. Germline lookup yields CDR1 MNHEY and CDR2 SMNVEV (reference sequence). Between the trimmed V and J ends, which lost 4 bases and 4 bases, there was a span of 13 bases. The CDR3 has 14 amino acids. The CDR3 nucleotides read TGTGCCAGCAGTTCCTACAGGGTCGGCACTGAAGCTTTCTTT. It codes for CASSSYRVGTEAFF.

The genes are TRBV28 and TRBJ1-6; no definite D call. This CDR3 is built from 15 residues. V was trimmed by 5 bases and J by 7 bases, leaving 15 bases between them. CDR1 and CDR2 from the germline V gene are MDHEN and SYDVKM. Here the CDR3 DNA reads TGTGCCAGCAGTCACTTCATCTCAGGAAATTCACCCCTCCACTTT. Translating it yields CASSHFISGNSPLHF.

This chain joins TRBV27 and TRBJ2-7, with D perhaps matching TRBD2 (6 bases). Trimming removed 3 bases from V and 3 bases from J, with 12 bases in between. This CDR3 is built from 14 residues. The germline V gene encodes CDR1 MNHEY and CDR2 SMNVEV (reference sequence). CDR3 nucleotides: TGTGCCAGCAGTTTGGGGCGGGGTATCTACGAGCAGTACTTC. Encoded protein: CASSLGRGIYEQYF.